This T cell receptor (beta chain) stems from a study of long-term antiretroviral therapy in people with HIV. Regarding the study as a whole: Gathering of blood took place between the mid-2000s and the late 2010s, possibly under older ART regimens. Absence of data on ART adherence, viral resistance or therapy changes was noted.

Assay version v3.0 of immunoSEQ was used, and it was run at survey level. This table comes from immunoSEQ multiplex PCR, and its TCRdb copy is limited to in-frame clones, with some not included. The sample consists of over 15,000 clones, more than 60% of them appearing once. Remarks on this clone: The antigen remains unidentified.

The TCR originated in a man aged 25 to 40 with HIV. Sequenced material: unsorted PBMCs, taken less than 2.2 years before starting antiretroviral therapy.

The CDR3 region is CASSLRQGGDNEQFF. DNA for the CDR3: TGTGCCAGCAGCTTGCGGCAGGGTGGGGACAATGAGCAGTTCTTC. The rearrangement joins TRBV5-4 to TRBJ2-1, with a tentative D call TRBD1 (5 bases). The germline V gene encodes CDR1 SGHNT and CDR2 YYREEE (reference sequence). The CDR3 extends over 15 amino acids. V lost 1 base to trimming and J lost 5 bases, with 13 bases between them.